This record concerns one T cell receptor (beta chain) sequence. Its target is unknown. The CDR3 is 13 amino acids. Germline assignment: CDR1 SGHAT and CDR2 FQNNGV. V lost 1 base and J lost 6, with 10 bases in between. These data come from a study of cytomegalovirus exposure and HLA in healthy donors. Measured with immunoSEQ multiplex PCR; TCRdb has only the in-frame clones, and not every one. The sample lists around 170,000 clones, 85% occurring once. Whole-study findings and limits: The classifier reportedly diagnosed cytomegalovirus status with high specificity and sensitivity. Three of the chains that were CMV-associated were confirmed in vitro to be specific for CMV antigens. Clusters of TCRs from the first cohort tended to co-occur in the roughly 120 validation repertoires (as a later analysis found).

This receptor was taken from a young man in good health and CMV-seropositive. The chain carries TRBV11-2 and TRBJ2-7; D not resolved. The sequencing sample was made of PBMCs. The CDR3 reads CASSLGGIPEQYF. DNA of the CDR3: TGTGCCAGCAGCTTAGGCGGCATCCCCGAGCAGTACTTC.